This TCR beta chain emerged from a study of blood T cell repertoires in COVID-19. Assay: immunoSEQ multiplex PCR; the TCRdb copy retains only in-frame clones and omits some. Of 60,000 or so clones listed, roughly 88% are singletons. This CDR3 has 14 amino acids. J was trimmed by 5 bases and V by 5 bases; bases with no gene match: 6. The germline V gene has CDR1 LGHNT and CDR2 FRNRAP. This chain links TRBV12-5 with TRBJ1-1; 9 bases line up with TRBD1. Sequencing input: peripheral blood. This receptor was taken from a young man with COVID-19, enrolled during active disease. Written as DNA, the CDR3 is TGTGCTAGTGGTCGGGACAGGGCGGGGACTGAAGCTTTCTTT. Its translation is CASGRDRAGTEAFF.